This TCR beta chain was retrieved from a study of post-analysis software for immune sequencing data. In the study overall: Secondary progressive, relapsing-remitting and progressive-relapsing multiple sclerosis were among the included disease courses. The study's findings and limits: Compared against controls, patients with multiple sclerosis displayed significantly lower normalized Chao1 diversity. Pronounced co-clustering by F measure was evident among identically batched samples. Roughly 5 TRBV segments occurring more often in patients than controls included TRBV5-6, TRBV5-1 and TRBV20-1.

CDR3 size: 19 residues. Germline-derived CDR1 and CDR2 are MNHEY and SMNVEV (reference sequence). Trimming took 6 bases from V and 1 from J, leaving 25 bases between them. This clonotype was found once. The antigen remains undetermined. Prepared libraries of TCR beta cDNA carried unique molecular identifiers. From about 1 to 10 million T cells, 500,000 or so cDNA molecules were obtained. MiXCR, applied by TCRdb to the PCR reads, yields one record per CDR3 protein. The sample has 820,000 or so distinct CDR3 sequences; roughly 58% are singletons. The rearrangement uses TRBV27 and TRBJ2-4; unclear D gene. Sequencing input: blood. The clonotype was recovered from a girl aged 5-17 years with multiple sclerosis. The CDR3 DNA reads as TGTGCCAGCAGCCTTTTCCAGATCCCCGGGCATAGTGCCAAAAACATTCAGTACTTC. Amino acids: CASSLFQIPGHSAKNIQYF.